The 31 T cell receptor beta chains presented below share a single source sample, sequenced in a study of T cell repertoires in cytomegalovirus infection. TCRdb called the reads again in MiXCR, with one record for every CDR3 protein. The sample carries approximately 300,000 distinct CDR3 sequences, approximately 25% recorded once. These TCRs' antigens remain unknown. Sequences were derived from cultured PBMCs, sampled from culture after CMV antigen stimulation. These receptors originate from a human donor in good health (CMV status not recorded). Some clones in this sample may be carry-over from other donors' samples.

The J gene is TRBJ1-1, the V gene TRBV5-1, with 9 bases fitting TRBD1. Germline loops: CDR1 SGHRS, CDR2 YFSETQ. The V and J ends lost 3 bases and 5 bases, in that order; junction bases with no gene match: 5. The CDR3 is made up of 14 amino acids. The chain's CDR3 is CASSSGTGKTEAFF. In DNA, the CDR3 is TGCGCCAGCAGCTCCGGGACAGGGAAGACTGAAGCTTTCTTT.

This chain joins TRBV7-6 and TRBJ2-3, with D tentatively TRBD2 (6 bases). The CDR3 is 17 residues long. Germline V CDR1 and CDR2: SGHVS, FNYEAQ. V was shortened by 1 base and J by 6 bases, with 20 bases between the two germline ends. CDR3 bases: TGTGCCAGCAGCTTAGGGACCCTAGCGACAAACACCGATACGCAGTATTTT. Translation: CASSLGTLATNTDTQYF.

In this sample, this clonotype turned up many times. The DNA for the CDR3 is TGTGCCAGCAGCTTATGGGTTGTAGCGGGATGCTCCTACGAGCAGTACGTC. Protein sequence: CASSLWVVAGCSYEQYV. V gene TRBV7-2 combines with J gene TRBJ2-7, with 8 positions matching TRBD2. Per the germline V gene, CDR1 is SGHTA and CDR2 is FQGNSA. V was clipped by 2 bases and J by 0 bases; unmatched bases: 9. This CDR3 region has 17 residues.

The chain combines TRBV6-8 with TRBJ1-5, with D tentatively TRBD1 (6 bases). The germline gives CDR1 MNHGY, CDR2 SAAAGT. V shed 4 bases and J shed 1 base, with 17 bases lying between them. The CDR3 consists of 17 residues. CDR3 nucleotides: TGTGCCAGCAGTTCCCATCCCCCGGGACAAAGCAATCAGCCCCAGCATTTT. Amino acids: CASSSHPPGQSNQPQHF.

The table lists this clonotype with a few counts. J is TRBJ1-1 and V is TRBV6-2 or TRBV6-3, with no clear D. V was cut by 5 bases and J by 4 bases, with 11 bases left in between. This CDR3 has 13 amino acids. Germline lookup yields CDR1 MNHEY and CDR2 SVGEGT. CDR3 sequence reads: CASSALWGTEAFF. The CDR3 nucleotides are TGTGCCAGCAGTGCCCTCTGGGGCACTGAAGCTTTCTTT.

This clonotype was detected many times. This chain links TRBV7-2 with TRBJ1-2; weak D call: TRBD1 (5 bases). Per germline, CDR1 SGHTA and CDR2 FQGNSA. The CDR3 runs 13 residues. The V end was cut by 3 bases, the J end by 3 bases, with 8 bases between. CDR3 amino acids: CASSFGHYYGYTF. The CDR3 DNA sequence: TGTGCCAGCAGCTTTGGACACTACTATGGCTACACCTTC.

V and J are TRBV4-1 and TRBJ1-5; D is undetermined. This CDR3 is built from 12 residues. V was shortened by 0 bases and J by 10 bases, with 7 bases between the two germline ends. Germline V lookup: CDR1 MGHRA, CDR2 YSYEKL. The CDR3: CASSQEGLPQHF. The CDR3 nucleotides are TGCGCCAGCAGCCAAGAAGGGCTCCCCCAGCATTTT.

This clonotype has a count of ten or more. V usage is TRBV6-1 and J usage is TRBJ1-2, with a weak D call TRBD1 (6 bases). Germline CDR1 is MNHNS and CDR2 is SASEGT. The CDR3 totals 15 residues. With 6 bases removed from V and 0 bases from J, the gap between germline ends came to 14 bases. CDR3 region: CASSVWDNPNYGYTF. CDR3 coding DNA: TGTGCCAGCAGCGTCTGGGACAATCCTAACTATGGCTACACCTTC.

This clonotype was found a few times. The chain uses TRBV12-3 or TRBV12-4 and TRBJ2-5, with D uncertain. The CDR3 has 14 residues. The ends were cut back, 7 bases at V and 3 bases at J, with 15 bases in the middle. The CDR3 loop reads CASTRLDFEETQYF. Here the CDR3 DNA reads TGTGCCAGCACCCGACTGGATTTTGAAGAGACCCAGTACTTC.

The chain carries TRBV6-1 and TRBJ1-3; tentative D call: TRBD1 (5 bases). Germline CDR1 MNHNS, CDR2 SASEGT. CDR3 size: 16 residues. With 5 bases removed from V and 0 bases from J, the gap between germline ends came to 14 bases. This chain's CDR3 is CASSPGVRSSGNTIYF. CDR3 sequence (DNA): TGTGCCAGCAGTCCGGGGGTACGATCCTCTGGAAACACCATATATTTT.

This clonotype was detected only a few times. Here the CDR3 reads CASSSPRGGDRSSTDTQYF. The DNA for the CDR3 is TGTGCCAGCAGTTCCCCCAGGGGGGGCGACCGCTCCTCCACAGATACGCAGTATTTT. This chain links TRBV6-5 with TRBJ2-3, with D possibly called TRBD1 or TRBD2 (7 bases each). This CDR3 is built from 19 residues. Germline loops: CDR1 MNHEY, CDR2 SVGAGI. The V and J ends lost 4 bases and 2 bases respectively, with 25 bases between them.

This clonotype came up many times. Written as DNA, the CDR3 is TGTGCCAGCAGTTTGGGGGGAGGCGAGCAGTACGTC. It specifies CASSLGGGEQYV. The rearrangement links TRBV12-3 or TRBV12-4 to TRBJ2-7; D possibly corresponds to TRBD2 (6 bases). The V gene lost 3 bases and the J gene lost 6 bases, with 9 bases spanning the gap. The CDR3 is 12 residues long.

The sample holds a few counts of this clonotype. The chain joins TRBV7-9 to TRBJ2-1; TRBD2 agrees at 11 bases. With V trimmed by 2 bases and J by 7 bases, 13 bases remained unmatched. The CDR3 runs 18 residues. The germline V gene has CDR1 SEHNR and CDR2 FQNEAQ (reference sequence). The DNA of the CDR3 is TGTGCCAGCAGCTTACTCGGACTAGCGGGCCTCAGGGGGAATGAGCAGTTCTTC. Translation: CASSLLGLAGLRGNEQFF.

A few counts support this clonotype. The V and J genes are TRBV7-2 and TRBJ2-3, with D tentatively TRBD2 (6 bases). Germline CDR1 SGHTA, CDR2 FQGNSA. The germline V and J ends were trimmed by 5 bases and 2 bases, with 8 bases remaining between them. The CDR3 is 13 residues long. The CDR3 spells CASSRDFTDTQYF. The CDR3 nucleotides are TGTGCCAGCAGCCGGGACTTCACAGATACGCAGTATTTT.

This clonotype was counted only a few times. The chain uses TRBV18 and TRBJ2-1, with D perhaps TRBD1 (5 bases). Germline loops: CDR1 KGHSH, CDR2 LQKENI. CDR3 length equals 16 residues. The ends were cut back, 1 base at V and 8 bases at J, with 18 bases in the middle. The CDR3 reads CASSPLSGQPGHEQFF. Here the CDR3 DNA reads TGTGCCAGCTCACCACTATCTGGACAACCAGGCCATGAGCAGTTCTTC.

CDR3 sequence (DNA): TGTGCCGTAGCGGGAGGGTGGTTCACTGAAGCTTTCTTT. Amino acids: CAVAGGWFTEAFF. The chain combines TRBV6-2 or TRBV6-3 with TRBJ1-1; D remains ambiguous. The CDR3 runs 13 residues. V lost 11 bases to trimming and J lost 4 bases, with 17 bases between them. The germline V gene has CDR1 MNHEY and CDR2 SVGEGT.

This clonotype was observed at least ten times. V gene TRBV7-2 combines with J gene TRBJ1-2; weak D call: TRBD1 (5 bases). The germline gives CDR1 SGHTA, CDR2 FQGNSA. The CDR3 contains 15 residues. The ends were cut back, 5 bases at V and 6 bases at J, with 19 bases in the middle. CDR3 region: CASSPRLGAGNGYTF. The CDR3 DNA reads as TGTGCCAGCAGCCCTAGATTAGGGGCAGGCAATGGCTACACCTTC.

The chain joins TRBV10-3 to TRBJ2-5; 9 bases fit TRBD1. The CDR3 extends over 16 amino acids. In germline, CDR1 is ENHRY, CDR2 SYGVKD. V lost 4 bases, J lost 5 bases, and 11 bases stayed unmatched. CDR3 protein: CAISAPTTGGAETQYF. The CDR3 nucleotides are TGTGCCATCAGTGCCCCCACTACAGGGGGCGCGGAGACCCAGTACTTC.

CDR3 in amino acids: CASSLGGTGSGYTF. The CDR3 bases are TGTGCCAGCAGCTTAGGCGGGACAGGGAGTGGCTACACCTTC. This chain joins TRBV7-8 and TRBJ1-2; the match to TRBD1 covers 9 bases. Germline CDR1 is SGHVS and CDR2 is FQNEAQ. This CDR3 contains 14 residues. The V gene end was trimmed by 1 base and the J gene end by 7 bases; junction bases not matched to a gene: 4.

The V call is TRBV6-6, the J call TRBJ2-1; TRBD1 matches 9 bases. The germline V gene encodes CDR1 MNHNY and CDR2 SVGAGI (reference sequence). Trimming removed 10 bases from V and 7 bases from J; junction bases left unmatched: 8. The CDR3 loop spans 13 amino acids. The CDR3 protein is CATHRQGGNEQFF. As DNA, the CDR3 is TGTGCCACCCACCGACAGGGGGGGAATGAGCAGTTCTTC.

This clonotype was counted between two and nine times. The chain carries TRBV28 and TRBJ2-5, with TRBD2 matching 10 bases. CDR3 size: 17 residues. Germline values: CDR1 MDHEN, CDR2 SYDVKM. With 2 bases clipped from V and 3 bases from J, the junction kept 9 bases outside the gene matches. CDR3 sequence (DNA): TGTGCCAGCAGTTTAGGTATAGCGGGAGGATGGAAAGAGACCCAGTACTTC. Protein: CASSLGIAGGWKETQYF.

This chain links TRBV6-6 with TRBJ2-1; D gene ambiguous. This CDR3 is 14 amino acids long. Germline values: CDR1 MNHNY, CDR2 SVGAGI (reference sequence). Trimming removed 4 bases at V and 3 bases at J, with 10 bases between. CDR3 DNA sequence: TGTGCCAGCAGTTCCCTACTGAGCTACAATGAGCAGTTCTTC. It codes for CASSSLLSYNEQFF.

This sequence joins TRBV18 and TRBJ2-6; TRBD1 agrees at 9 bases. Germline lookup yields CDR1 KGHSH and CDR2 LQKENI. J lost 0 bases, V lost 3 bases, and 3 bases had no gene match. The CDR3 spans 17 residues. CDR3 DNA: TGTGCCAGCTCACCCTCGACAGGGGGCTCTGGGGCCAACGTCCTGACTTTC. This gives the protein CASSPSTGGSGANVLTF.

This clonotype has more than one count but fewer than ten. V gene TRBV7-9 combines with J gene TRBJ1-1; 9 nucleotides agree with TRBD1. CDR3 length: 16 residues. Germline loops: CDR1 SEHNR, CDR2 FQNEAQ (reference sequence). J lost 3 bases, V lost 5 bases, and 10 bases had no gene match. CDR3 DNA sequence: TGTGCCAGCAGCCCAGGGACCCGGGACAGGGACACTGAAGCTTTCTTT. Translating gives CASSPGTRDRDTEAFF.

This clonotype was counted only a few times. The chain employs TRBV5-1 and TRBJ2-1, with a possible D match to TRBD1 (5 bases). CDR1 and CDR2 (germline): SGHRS, YFSETQ. The V end lost 2 bases, the J end lost 5 bases, and 11 bases lay between the germline ends. CDR3 size: 14 residues. CDR3 DNA: TGCGCCAGCAGCTTCGGGCAGGGCGACAATGAGCAGTTCTTC. This gives the protein CASSFGQGDNEQFF. Complete variable domain (other parts from reference TRBV5-1 and TRBJ2-1): KAGVTQTPRYLIKTRGQQVTLSCSPISGHRSVSWYQQTPGQGLQFLFEYFSETQRNKGNFPGRFSGRQFSNSRSEMNVSTLELGDSALYLCASSFGQGDNEQFFGPGTRLTVL.

On this clonotype: Being one base from a much bigger clone, this may be a read error. CDR3 in DNA: TGTGCCAGCAGAATGGGAGTTAACACCGGGGAGCTGTTTTTT. Its protein is CASRMGVNTGELFF. The rearrangement joins TRBV7-2 to TRBJ2-2, with a tentative D call TRBD2 (5 bases). The CDR3 extends over 14 amino acids. Germline assignment: CDR1 SGHTA and CDR2 FQGNSA. With 6 bases removed from V and 2 bases from J, the gap between germline ends came to 10 bases.

The chain is built from TRBV6-6 and TRBJ2-6; D remains unclear. Germline values: CDR1 MNHNY, CDR2 SVGAGI (reference sequence). The V end was cut by 3 bases, the J end by 0 bases, with 6 bases between. The CDR3 is made up of 15 amino acids. CDR3 protein: CASSYQSSGANVLTF. For the CDR3, the DNA is TGTGCCAGCAGTTATCAGAGCTCTGGGGCCAACGTCCTGACTTTC.

The chain combines TRBV7-6 with TRBJ1-1; D perhaps matches TRBD1 (6 bases). In germline, CDR1 is SGHVS, CDR2 FNYEAQ. Trimming removed 1 base from V and 4 bases from J, with 16 bases in between. This CDR3 spans 16 amino acids. The CDR3 is CASSLGVQGGGTEAFF. CDR3 coding DNA: TGTGCCAGCAGCTTAGGGGTCCAAGGAGGGGGCACTGAAGCTTTCTTT.

The gene calls are TRBV6-5 and TRBJ1-2; 8 bases fit TRBD1. The CDR3 is 15 residues long. Germline CDR1 reads MNHEY; CDR2 reads SVGAGI. V trimming: 0 bases; J trimming: 4 bases; junction bases outside the gene matches: 4. CDR3 sequence: CASSYSDRGSYGYTF. CDR3 coding DNA: TGTGCCAGCAGTTACTCTGACAGGGGTTCCTATGGCTACACCTTC.

Details on this clonotype: This could be a read error, since a much larger clone is one nucleotide away. The conserved phenylalanine or tryptophan normally closing the CDR3 is absent here, so this likely arose from a read error. The chain uses TRBV7-9 and TRBJ2-1; no clear D. The CDR3 is 14 amino acids. The V and J ends lost 0 bases and 3 bases respectively, with 6 bases between them. Germline V gene lookup returns CDR1 SEHNR and CDR2 FQNEAQ (reference sequence). The CDR3 loop reads CASSLALGYNEQFI. For the CDR3, the DNA is TGTGCCAGCAGCTTAGCGCTTGGCTACAATGAGCAGTTCATC.

The chain has TRBV29-1 and TRBJ2-2; D gene ambiguous. The germline V gene has CDR1 SQVTM and CDR2 ANQGSEA. V was pared by 2 bases and J by 4 bases, with 5 bases between. This CDR3 contains 12 residues. This CDR3 is CSVEWVTGELFF. The DNA for the CDR3 is TGCAGCGTTGAATGGGTCACCGGGGAGCTGTTTTTT.